This TCR beta chain is from a study of human T cells and chemical hapten exposure (dated by TCRdb to the early 2020s). Regarding the research as a whole: For sensitization, 2% DPC in acetone was applied to a 2 cm by 2 cm area of upper inner arm skin. Libraries were combined into a pool for sequencing, and differences in TCR yield between samples came mainly from small differences in library volumes within the pool. Blood for TCR sequencing was provided by twenty-nine alopecia patients at one to four time points (pre-sensitization, 2, 6 and 24 weeks). Patient blood was sampled pre-sensitization (week 0) and at 2, 6 and about 24 weeks after DPC sensitization. Throughout the study period of roughly 24 weeks, patients also received therapeutic DPC doses to the scalp every week. Patch testing was done on the upper back using Finn chambers containing 0.01% DPC, and results were scored after 6 days according to International Contact Dermatitis Research Group standards. This study followed changes in the peripheral blood TCR repertoire in vivo during primary and secondary sensitization of alopecia patients to the hapten diphenylcyclopropenone (DPC). Alopecia areata with under or over 50% scalp involvement, alopecia totalis and alopecia universalis were represented in the patient cohort, which was mostly female. Broader findings and caveats from the paper: DPC sensitization did not change the number of TCRs with a frequency above 1 in 1000, and there was no evidence of changes in global repertoire structure. Because every patient had alopecia, a presumed autoimmune disease, the patients' immune response might differ from that of healthy individuals. Repeated subsampling changed both the strength of the expansion versus patch-test correlation and the threshold at which the correlation became significant. The number of PT1 expanded TCRs positively correlated with patch test score, significant at thresholds 8, 16 and 32 but not 4. Expanded TCRs formed significantly more large CDR3 similarity clusters than pre-sensitization or healthy control sets, consistent with antigen-driven responses.

The protocol used for the library was RACE. TCRdb names NextSeq 500 as the instrument used. During library preparation, unique molecular identifiers were attached to individual cDNA molecules so that TCRs could be counted quantitatively and reproducibly. For every blood RNA sample, sequencing covered both the TCR alpha and TCR beta chains. The authors' analysis ran thus. A median of about 87,000 TCRs per sample was observed, with a range of roughly 20,000 to 700,000. V, J and CDR3 annotation of the TCR reads was performed with the Decombinator software suite. Every sample was subsampled to the same number of TCRs (28,000) for the PS versus PT1 abundance plots. Expanded TCRs were defined as absent before sensitization and observed at least eight times at the 2-week time point. The public reads were reprocessed in TCRdb via fastp at Q25 and MiXCR, keeping in-frame beta chains. Rows merge per CDR3 protein into single entries with the most common DNA and genes. The V and J calls were not made by the authors but by TCRdb's processing. The sample records some 84,000 distinct CDR3 sequences, about 9% of which are singletons. Together, the top ten hold 2.5% to 3% of the sample.

Per the publication, the time point label means: pre-sensitization, week 0. The treatment or condition label, read with the paper, signifies: therapeutic diphenylcyclopropenone sensitization with weekly scalp DPC. At each patch-test visit, blood was drawn before the patch test was applied. Patients were eligible if aged 18 to 70, diagnosed with alopecia and judged suitable for DPC therapy, and pregnant patients were excluded. Total RNA was extracted from unfractionated whole blood collected in Tempus Blood RNA tubes. By share, this clonotype ranks as medium-sized (0.01 to 0.1%). Its antigen has not been determined. Base quality data are lacking; no much larger clone is found one base away. The source material was whole blood, sampled in connection with sensitization to the hapten diphenylcyclopropenone (DPC). This clonotype originated in a man aged 35 to 55 with alopecia areata. Some clones in this sample may be carry-over from other donors' samples.

The CDR3 protein is CASSPPLGTSGFDEQFF. At the DNA level, the sequence is TGTGCCAGCTCACCTCCGCTAGGGACTAGTGGCTTCGATGAGCAGTTCTTC. The chain uses TRBV18 and TRBJ2-1, with 8 middle bases fitting TRBD2. V loses 3 bases at its end and J loses 8 bases; junction bases beyond the gene matches: 15. Per the germline V gene, KGHSH is the CDR1 and LQKENI is the CDR2. The CDR3 contains 17 residues, cysteine and phenylalanine counted. The retained sequence is limited to the CDR3, 51 bases, with the frame set at the first base.